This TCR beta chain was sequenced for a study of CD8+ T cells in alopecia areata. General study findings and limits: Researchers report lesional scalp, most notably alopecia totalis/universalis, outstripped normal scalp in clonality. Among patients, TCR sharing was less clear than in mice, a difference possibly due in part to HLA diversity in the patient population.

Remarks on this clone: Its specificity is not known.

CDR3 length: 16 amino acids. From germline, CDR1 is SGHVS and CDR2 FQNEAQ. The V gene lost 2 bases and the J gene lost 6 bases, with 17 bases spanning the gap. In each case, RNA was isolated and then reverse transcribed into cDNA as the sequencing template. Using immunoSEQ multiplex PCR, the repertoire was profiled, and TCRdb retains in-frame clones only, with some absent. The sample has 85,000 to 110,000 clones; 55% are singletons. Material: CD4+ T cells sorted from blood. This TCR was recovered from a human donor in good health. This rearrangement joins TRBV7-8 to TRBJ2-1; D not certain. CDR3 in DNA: TGTGCCAGCAGCTTATCAGAATGGGGAACGGGCAATGAGCAGTTCTTC. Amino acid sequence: CASSLSEWGTGNEQFF.